The present T cell receptor beta chain was sequenced within a study of cytomegalovirus exposure and HLA in healthy donors. With respect to this clone: Its matching antigen is unknown.

Findings and caveats of the study: Investigators reported some 150 TCR beta chains as tied to cytomegalovirus.

A multiplex PCR was run with 60 Vbeta primers and 13 Jbeta primers. The assay was immunoSEQ multiplex PCR, and TCRdb's table has in-frame clones only and misses some. This table has more than 70,000 clones, 65% to 75% appearing once. Trimming took off 7 bases at V and 8 bases at J, with 14 bases between the two ends. The germline V gene has CDR1 SGHTA and CDR2 FQGNSA. The CDR3 loop spans 12 amino acids. The chain combines TRBV7-2 with TRBJ1-1, with a tentative D call TRBD1 (5 bases). Sequencing used PBMCs. The source is a man aged 35-49 years in good health and CMV-seropositive. The CDR3: CASTLRQGEAFF. DNA of the CDR3: TGTGCCAGCACCCTACGGCAGGGCGAAGCTTTCTTT.